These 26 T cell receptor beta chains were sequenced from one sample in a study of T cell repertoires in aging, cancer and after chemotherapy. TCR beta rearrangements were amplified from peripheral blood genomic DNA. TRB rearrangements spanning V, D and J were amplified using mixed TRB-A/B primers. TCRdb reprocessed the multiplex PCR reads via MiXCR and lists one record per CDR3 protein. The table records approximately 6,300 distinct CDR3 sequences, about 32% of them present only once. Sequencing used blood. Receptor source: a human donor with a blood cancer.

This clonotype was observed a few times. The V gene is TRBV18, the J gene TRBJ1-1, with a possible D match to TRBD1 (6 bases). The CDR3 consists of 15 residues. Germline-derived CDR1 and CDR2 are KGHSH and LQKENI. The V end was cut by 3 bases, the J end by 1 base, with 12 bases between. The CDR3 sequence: CASSPGHLTNTEAFF. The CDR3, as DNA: TGTGCCAGCTCACCGGGACACCTGACGAACACTGAAGCTTTCTTT.

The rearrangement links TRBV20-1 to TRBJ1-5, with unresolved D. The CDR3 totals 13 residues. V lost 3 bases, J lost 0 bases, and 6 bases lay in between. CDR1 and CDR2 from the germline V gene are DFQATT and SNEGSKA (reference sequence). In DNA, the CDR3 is TGCAGTGCTAGTTGGGGTAGCAATCAGCCCCAGCATTTT. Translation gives CSASWGSNQPQHF.

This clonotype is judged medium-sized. The CDR3: CASSLLEARELFF. The DNA for the CDR3 is TGTGCCAGCAGCTTATTAGAGGCGAGGGAGCTGTTTTTT. This chain uses TRBV7-6 with TRBJ2-2; the D is unclear. Germline CDR1 reads SGHVS; CDR2 reads FNYEAQ. The CDR3 sequence is 13 residues long. The V and J ends lost 2 bases and 9 bases respectively, with 10 bases between them.

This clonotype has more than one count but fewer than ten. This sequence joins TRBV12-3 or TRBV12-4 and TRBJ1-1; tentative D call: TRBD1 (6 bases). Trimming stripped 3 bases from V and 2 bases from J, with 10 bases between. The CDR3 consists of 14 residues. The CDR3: CASSFQGQNTEAFF. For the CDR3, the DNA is TGTGCCAGCAGTTTTCAGGGGCAAAACACTGAAGCTTTCTTT.

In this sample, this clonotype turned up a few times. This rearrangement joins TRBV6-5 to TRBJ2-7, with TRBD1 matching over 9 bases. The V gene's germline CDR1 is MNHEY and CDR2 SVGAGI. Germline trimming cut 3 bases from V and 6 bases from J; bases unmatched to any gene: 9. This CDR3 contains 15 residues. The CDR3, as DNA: TGTGCCAGCAGTTATTTGGGACAGGGCCTGTTCGAGCAGTACTTC. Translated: CASSYLGQGLFEQYF.

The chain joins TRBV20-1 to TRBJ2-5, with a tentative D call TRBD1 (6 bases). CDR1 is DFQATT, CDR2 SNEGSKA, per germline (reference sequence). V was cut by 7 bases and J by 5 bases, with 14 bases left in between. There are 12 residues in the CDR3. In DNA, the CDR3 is TGCAGTGGGCAGGGGAGCAAGGAGACCCAGTACTTC. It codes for CSGQGSKETQYF.

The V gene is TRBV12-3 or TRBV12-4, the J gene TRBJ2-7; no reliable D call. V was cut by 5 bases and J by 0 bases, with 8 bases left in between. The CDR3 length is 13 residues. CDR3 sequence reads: CASSIQPSYEQYF. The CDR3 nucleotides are TGTGCCAGCAGTATACAGCCCTCCTACGAGCAGTACTTC.

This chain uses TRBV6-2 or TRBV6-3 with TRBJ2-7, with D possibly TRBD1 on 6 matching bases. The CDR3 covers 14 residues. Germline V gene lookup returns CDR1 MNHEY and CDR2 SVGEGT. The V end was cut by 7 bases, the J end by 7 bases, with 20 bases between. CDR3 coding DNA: TGTGCCAGCACTGATACCGCCGGACAGCCAGAGCAGTACTTC. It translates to CASTDTAGQPEQYF.

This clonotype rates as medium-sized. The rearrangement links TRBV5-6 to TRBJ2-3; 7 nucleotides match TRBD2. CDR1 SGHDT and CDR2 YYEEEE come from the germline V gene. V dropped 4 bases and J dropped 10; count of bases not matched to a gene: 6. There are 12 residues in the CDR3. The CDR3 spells CASSHEGLPQYF. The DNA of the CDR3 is TGTGCCAGCAGCCATGAGGGACTACCGCAGTATTTT.

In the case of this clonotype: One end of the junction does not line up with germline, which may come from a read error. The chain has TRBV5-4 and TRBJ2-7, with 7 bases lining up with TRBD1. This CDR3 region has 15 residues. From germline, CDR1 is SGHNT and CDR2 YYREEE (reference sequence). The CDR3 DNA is TGCGCCAGCAGCTTGGACAGGACGCTCCCCTACGAGCAGTACTTC. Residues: CASSLDRTLPYEQYF. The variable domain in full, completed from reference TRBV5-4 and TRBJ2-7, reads ETGVTQSPTHLIKTRGQQVTLRCSSQSGHNTVSWYQQALGQGPQFIFQYYREEENGRGNFPPRFSGLQFPNYSSELNVNALELDDSALYLCASSLDRTLPYEQYFGPGTRLTVT.

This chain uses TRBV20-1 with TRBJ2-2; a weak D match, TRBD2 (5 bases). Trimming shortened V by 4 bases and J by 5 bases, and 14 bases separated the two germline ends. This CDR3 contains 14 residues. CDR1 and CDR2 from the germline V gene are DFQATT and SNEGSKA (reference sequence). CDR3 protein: CSAISDRGTGELFF. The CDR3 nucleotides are TGCAGTGCTATTTCAGATCGAGGGACCGGGGAGCTGTTTTTT.

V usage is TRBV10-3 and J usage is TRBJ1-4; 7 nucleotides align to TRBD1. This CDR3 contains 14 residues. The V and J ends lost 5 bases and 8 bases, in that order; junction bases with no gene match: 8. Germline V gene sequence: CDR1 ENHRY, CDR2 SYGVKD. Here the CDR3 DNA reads TGTGCCATCAGTCCAGGGGGGTTCGAAGAAAAACTGTTTTTT. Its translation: CAISPGGFEEKLFF.

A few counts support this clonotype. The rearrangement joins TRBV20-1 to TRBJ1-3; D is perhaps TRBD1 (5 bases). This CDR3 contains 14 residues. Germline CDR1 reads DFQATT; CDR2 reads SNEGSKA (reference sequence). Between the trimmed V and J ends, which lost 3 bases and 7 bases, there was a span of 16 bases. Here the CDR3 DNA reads TGCAGTGCTAGGGGGGGGACCACATTTAACACCATATATTTT. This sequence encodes CSARGGTTFNTIYF.

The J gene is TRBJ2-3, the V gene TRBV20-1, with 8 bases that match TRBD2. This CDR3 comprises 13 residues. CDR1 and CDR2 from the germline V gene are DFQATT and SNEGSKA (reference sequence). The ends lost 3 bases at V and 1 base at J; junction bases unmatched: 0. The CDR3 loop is CSASGGGTDTQYF. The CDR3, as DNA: TGCAGTGCTAGCGGGGGGGGCACAGATACGCAGTATTTT.

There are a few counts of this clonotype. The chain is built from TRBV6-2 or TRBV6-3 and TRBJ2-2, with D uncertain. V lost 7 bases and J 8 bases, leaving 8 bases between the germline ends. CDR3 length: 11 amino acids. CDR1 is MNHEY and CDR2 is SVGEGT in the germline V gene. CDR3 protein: CASIFGGELFF. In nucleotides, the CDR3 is TGTGCCAGCATCTTTGGGGGGGAGCTGTTTTTT.

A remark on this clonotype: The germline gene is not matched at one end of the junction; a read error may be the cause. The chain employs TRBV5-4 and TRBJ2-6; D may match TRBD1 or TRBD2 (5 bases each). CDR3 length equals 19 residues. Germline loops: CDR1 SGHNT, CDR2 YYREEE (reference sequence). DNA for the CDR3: TGCGCCAGCAGCCAAAGAAGGGTCCTCCGGGGCTGGGGGGCCAACGTCCTGACTTTC. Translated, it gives CASSQRRVLRGWGANVLTF.

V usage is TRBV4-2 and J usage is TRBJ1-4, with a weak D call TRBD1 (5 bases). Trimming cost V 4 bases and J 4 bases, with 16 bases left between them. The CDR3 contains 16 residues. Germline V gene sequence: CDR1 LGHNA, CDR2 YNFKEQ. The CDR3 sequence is CASSRGAGLLNEKLFF. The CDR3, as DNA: TGTGCCAGCAGCCGTGGAGCGGGGCTGCTTAATGAAAAACTGTTTTTT.

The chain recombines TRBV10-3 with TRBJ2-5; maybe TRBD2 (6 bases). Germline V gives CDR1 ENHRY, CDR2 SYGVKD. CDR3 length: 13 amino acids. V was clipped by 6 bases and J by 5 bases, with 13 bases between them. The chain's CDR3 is CAIRGLAGETQYF. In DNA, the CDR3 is TGTGCCATCAGGGGACTTGCGGGGGAGACCCAGTACTTC.

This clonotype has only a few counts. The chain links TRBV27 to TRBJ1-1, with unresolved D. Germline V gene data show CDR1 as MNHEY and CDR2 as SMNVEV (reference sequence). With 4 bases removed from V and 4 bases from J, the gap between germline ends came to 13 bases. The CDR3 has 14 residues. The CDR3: CASSSRFSGTEAFF. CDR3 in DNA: TGTGCCAGCAGTTCGCGGTTCTCTGGCACTGAAGCTTTCTTT.

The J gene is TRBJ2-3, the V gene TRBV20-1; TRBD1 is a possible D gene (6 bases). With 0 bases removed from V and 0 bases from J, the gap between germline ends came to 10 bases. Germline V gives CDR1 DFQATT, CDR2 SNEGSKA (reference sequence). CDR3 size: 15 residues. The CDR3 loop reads CSARDGRGSTDTQYF. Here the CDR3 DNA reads TGCAGTGCTAGAGACGGCAGGGGAAGCACAGATACGCAGTATTTT.

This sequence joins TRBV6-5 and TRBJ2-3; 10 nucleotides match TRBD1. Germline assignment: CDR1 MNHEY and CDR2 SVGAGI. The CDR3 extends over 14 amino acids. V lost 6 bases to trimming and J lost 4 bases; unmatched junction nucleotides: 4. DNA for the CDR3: TGTGCCAGCAGCCCGGACAGGGGGGCAGATACGCAGTATTTT. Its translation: CASSPDRGADTQYF.

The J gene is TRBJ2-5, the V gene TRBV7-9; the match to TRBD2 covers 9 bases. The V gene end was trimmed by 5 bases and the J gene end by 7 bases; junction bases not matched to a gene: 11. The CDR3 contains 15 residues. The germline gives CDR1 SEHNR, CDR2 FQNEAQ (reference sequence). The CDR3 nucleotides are TGTGCCAGCAGCCCACCGGGACTAGCAACGGTGACCCAGTACTTC. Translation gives CASSPPGLATVTQYF.

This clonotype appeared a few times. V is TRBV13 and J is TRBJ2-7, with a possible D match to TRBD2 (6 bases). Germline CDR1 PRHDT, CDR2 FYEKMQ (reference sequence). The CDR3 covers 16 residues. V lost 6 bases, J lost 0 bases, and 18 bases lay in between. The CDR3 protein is CASSSSSGYSSYEQYF. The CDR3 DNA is TGTGCCAGCAGTTCCTCCAGCGGGTACAGCTCCTACGAGCAGTACTTC.

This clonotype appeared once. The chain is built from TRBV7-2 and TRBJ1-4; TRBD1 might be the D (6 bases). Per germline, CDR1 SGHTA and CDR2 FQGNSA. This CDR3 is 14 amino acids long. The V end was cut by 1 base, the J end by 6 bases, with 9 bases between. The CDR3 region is CASSLEAGDEKLFF. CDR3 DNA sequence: TGTGCCAGCAGCTTAGAGGCAGGGGATGAAAAACTGTTTTTT.

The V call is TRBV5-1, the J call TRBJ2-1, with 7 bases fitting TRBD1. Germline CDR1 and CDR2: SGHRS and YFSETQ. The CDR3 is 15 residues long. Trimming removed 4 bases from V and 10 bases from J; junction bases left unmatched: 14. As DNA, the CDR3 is TGCGCCAGCAGCCTTCGGACAGGCCCACCGGGGGAGCAGTTCTTC. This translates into CASSLRTGPPGEQFF.

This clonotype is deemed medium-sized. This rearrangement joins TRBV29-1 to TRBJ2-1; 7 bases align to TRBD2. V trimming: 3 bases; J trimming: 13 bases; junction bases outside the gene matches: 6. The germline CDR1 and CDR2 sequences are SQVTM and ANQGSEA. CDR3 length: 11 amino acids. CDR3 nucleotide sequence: TGCAGCGTTGATGGGGGGGGGATACAGTTCTTC. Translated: CSVDGGGIQFF.